The source of this TCR beta chain is a study of cytomegalovirus exposure and HLA in healthy donors. PCR involved 60 Vbeta and 13 Jbeta primers. Using immunoSEQ multiplex PCR, the repertoire was profiled, and TCRdb retains in-frame clones only, with some absent. This sample yields about 200,000 clones, of which about an eighth are seen a single time; more than 7% belongs to the top ten. Trimming removed 3 bases from V and 1 base from J; junction bases left unmatched: 9. The CDR3 totals 16 residues. Germline V gene data show CDR1 as SQVTM and CDR2 as ANQGSEA. This clone was counted only a few times. The sequenced sample was PBMCs. This TCR derives from a man in his fifties or sixties in good health and CMV-seropositive. The chain is built from TRBV29-1 and TRBJ1-2; TRBD1 matches at 9 bases. CDR3: CSVDRKTGGGNYGYTF. CDR3 sequence (DNA): TGCAGCGTTGATAGAAAGACAGGGGGAGGTAACTATGGCTACACCTTC. The full variable domain, its missing parts supplied by reference TRBV29-1 and TRBJ1-2, is SAVISQKPSRDICQRGTSLTIQCQVDSQVTMMFWYRQQPGQSLTLIATANQGSEATYESGFVIDKFPISRPNLTFSTLTVSNMSPEDSSIYLCSVDRKTGGGNYGYTFGSGTRLTVV.